This TCR beta chain appears in the sequencing data of a study of response to subunit inactivated influenza vaccine. Study outcomes and limitations: New T cells are recruited in small numbers by each seasonal influenza vaccination, according to the authors' suggestion.

TCRdb re-analysed the RT-PCR reads in MiXCR, keeping a single row per CDR3 protein. The sample has 710,000 or so distinct CDR3 sequences; approximately 14% are singletons. With regard to this clonotype: Its antigen remains unidentified.

Germline-derived CDR1 and CDR2 are KGHDR and SFDVKD. Trimming removed 5 bases from V and 9 bases from J; junction bases left unmatched: 5. This CDR3 region has 13 residues. Source: PBMCs from blood, taken less than 13 days after vaccination. This TCR derives from a man between 45 and 60 years old who received an inactivated influenza vaccine. This chain links TRBV24-1 with TRBJ2-1, with 8 bases matching TRBD2. CDR3 sequence: CATSAPSGLEQFF. CDR3 nucleotides: TGTGCCACCAGTGCTCCTAGCGGGCTTGAGCAGTTCTTC.